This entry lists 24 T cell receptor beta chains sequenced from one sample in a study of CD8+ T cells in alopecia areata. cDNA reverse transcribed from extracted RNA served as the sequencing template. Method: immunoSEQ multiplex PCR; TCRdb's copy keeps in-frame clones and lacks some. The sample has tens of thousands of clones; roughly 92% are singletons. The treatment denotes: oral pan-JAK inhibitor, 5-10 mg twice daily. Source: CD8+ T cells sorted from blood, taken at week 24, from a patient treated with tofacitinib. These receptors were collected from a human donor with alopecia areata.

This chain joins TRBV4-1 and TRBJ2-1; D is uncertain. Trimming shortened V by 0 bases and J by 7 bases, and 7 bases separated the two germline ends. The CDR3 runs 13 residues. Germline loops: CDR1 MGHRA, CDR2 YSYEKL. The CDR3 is CASSQEAVNEQFF. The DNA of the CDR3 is TGCGCCAGCAGCCAAGAAGCTGTAAATGAGCAGTTCTTC.

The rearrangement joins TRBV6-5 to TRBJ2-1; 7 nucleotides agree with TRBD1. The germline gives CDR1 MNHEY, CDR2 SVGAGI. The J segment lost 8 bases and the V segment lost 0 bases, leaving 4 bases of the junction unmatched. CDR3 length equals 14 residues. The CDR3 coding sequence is TGTGCCAGCAGTTACTCGAACAGGGGATATGAGCAGTTCTTC. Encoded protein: CASSYSNRGYEQFF.

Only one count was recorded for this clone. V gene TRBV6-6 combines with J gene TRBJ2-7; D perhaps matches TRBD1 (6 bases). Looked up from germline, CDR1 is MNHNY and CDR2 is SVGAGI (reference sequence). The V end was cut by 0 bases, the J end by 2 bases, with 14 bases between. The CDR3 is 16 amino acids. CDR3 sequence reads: CASSYSVPGAAYEQYF. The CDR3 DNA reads TGTGCCAGCAGTTACTCGGTCCCAGGGGCCGCCTACGAGCAGTACTTC.

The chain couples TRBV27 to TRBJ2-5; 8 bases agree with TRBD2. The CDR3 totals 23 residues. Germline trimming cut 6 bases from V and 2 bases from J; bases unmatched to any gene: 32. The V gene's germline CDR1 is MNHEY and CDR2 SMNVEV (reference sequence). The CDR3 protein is CASRSLYIPRQQVPGLEQETQYF. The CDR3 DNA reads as TGTGCCAGCAGAAGTTTATACATCCCCCGTCAACAAGTCCCGGGACTAGAGCAAGAGACCCAGTACTTC.

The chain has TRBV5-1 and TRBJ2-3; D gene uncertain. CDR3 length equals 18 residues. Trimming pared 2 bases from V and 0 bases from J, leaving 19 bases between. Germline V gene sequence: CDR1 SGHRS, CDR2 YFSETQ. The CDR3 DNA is TGCGCCAGCAGCTTTGGTCCCCCCAACATTCCGAGCACAGATACGCAGTATTTT. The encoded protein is CASSFGPPNIPSTDTQYF.

This CDR3 is CPASGGYNEQFF. Written as DNA, the CDR3 is TGCCCGGCTAGCGGGGGCTACAATGAGCAGTTCTTC. This chain links TRBV12-1 with TRBJ2-1; the listed D gene, TRBD2, was not tested against the DNA. TRBV12-1 is a recognized pseudogene. CDR3 length: 12 residues.

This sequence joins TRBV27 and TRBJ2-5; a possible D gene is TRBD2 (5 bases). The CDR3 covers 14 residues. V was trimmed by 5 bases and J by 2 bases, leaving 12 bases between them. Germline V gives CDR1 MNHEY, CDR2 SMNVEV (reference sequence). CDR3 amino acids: CASSPRTGQETQYF. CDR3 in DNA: TGTGCCAGCAGTCCCAGGACTGGACAAGAGACCCAGTACTTC.

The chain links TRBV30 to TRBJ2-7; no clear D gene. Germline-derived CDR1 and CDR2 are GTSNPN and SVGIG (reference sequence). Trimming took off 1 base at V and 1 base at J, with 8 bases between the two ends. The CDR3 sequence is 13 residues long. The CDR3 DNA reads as TGTGCCTGGAGTGATGGCAGGTCCTACGAGCAGTACTTC. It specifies CAWSDGRSYEQYF.

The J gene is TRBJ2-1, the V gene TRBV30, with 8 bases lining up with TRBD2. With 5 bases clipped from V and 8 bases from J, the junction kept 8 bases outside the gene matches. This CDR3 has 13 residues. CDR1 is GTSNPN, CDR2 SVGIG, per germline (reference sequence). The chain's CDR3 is CAWDTGLGYEQFF. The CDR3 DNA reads TGTGCCTGGGACACGGGACTAGGTTATGAGCAGTTCTTC.

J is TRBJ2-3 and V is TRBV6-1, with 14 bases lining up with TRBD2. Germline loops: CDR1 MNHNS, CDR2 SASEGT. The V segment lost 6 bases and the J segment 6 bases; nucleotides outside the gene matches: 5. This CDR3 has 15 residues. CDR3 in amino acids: CASSQTSGGADTQYF. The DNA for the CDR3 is TGTGCCAGCAGCCAGACTAGCGGGGGGGCCGATACGCAGTATTTT.

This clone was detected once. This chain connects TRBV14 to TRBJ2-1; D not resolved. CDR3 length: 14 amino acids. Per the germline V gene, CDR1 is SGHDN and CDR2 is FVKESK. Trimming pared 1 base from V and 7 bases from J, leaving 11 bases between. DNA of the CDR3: TGTGCCAGCAGCCAAGGGAACTTAGGGAATGAGCAGTTCTTC. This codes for CASSQGNLGNEQFF.

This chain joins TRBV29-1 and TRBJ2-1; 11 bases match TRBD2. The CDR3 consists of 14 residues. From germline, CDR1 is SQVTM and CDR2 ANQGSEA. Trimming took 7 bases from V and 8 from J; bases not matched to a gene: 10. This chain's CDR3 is CSALAGGDVDEQFF. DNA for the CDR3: TGCAGCGCCTTAGCGGGGGGGGATGTTGATGAGCAGTTCTTC.

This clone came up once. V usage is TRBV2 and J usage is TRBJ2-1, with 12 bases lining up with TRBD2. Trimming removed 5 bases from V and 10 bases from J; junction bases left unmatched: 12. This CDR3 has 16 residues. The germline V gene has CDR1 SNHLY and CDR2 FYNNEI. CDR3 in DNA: TGTGCCAGCAGTCCCTGGCTAGCGGGGGGGCCCCAGGAGCAGTTCTTC. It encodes CASSPWLAGGPQEQFF.

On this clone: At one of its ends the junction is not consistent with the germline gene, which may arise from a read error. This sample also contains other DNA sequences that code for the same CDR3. CDR3 protein: CASNLGGYEQYF. The DNA of the CDR3 is TGTGCCAGCAACCTGGGAGGGTACGAGCAGTACTTT. The chain has TRBV28 and TRBJ2-7; 7 bases align to TRBD2. CDR3 size: 12 residues. CDR1 and CDR2 (germline): MDHEN, SYDVKM.

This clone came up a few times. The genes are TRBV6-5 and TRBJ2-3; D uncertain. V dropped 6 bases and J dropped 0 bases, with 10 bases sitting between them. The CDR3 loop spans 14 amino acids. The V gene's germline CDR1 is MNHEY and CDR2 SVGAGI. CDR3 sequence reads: CASSPASSTDTQYF. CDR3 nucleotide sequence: TGTGCCAGCAGCCCCGCCTCAAGCACAGATACGCAGTATTTT.

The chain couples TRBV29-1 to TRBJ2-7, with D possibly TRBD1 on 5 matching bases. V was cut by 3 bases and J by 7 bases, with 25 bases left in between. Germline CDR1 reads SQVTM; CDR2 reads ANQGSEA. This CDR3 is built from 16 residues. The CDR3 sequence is CSVEVTFGQPFGEQYF. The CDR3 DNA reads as TGCAGCGTTGAGGTCACCTTTGGACAACCTTTCGGAGAGCAGTACTTC.

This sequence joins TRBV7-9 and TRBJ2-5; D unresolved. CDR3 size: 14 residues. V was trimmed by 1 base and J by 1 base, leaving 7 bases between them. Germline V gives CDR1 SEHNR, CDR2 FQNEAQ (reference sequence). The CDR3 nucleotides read TGTGCCAGCAGCTTAGTCGTCAGCCAAGAGACCCAGTACTTC. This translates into CASSLVVSQETQYF. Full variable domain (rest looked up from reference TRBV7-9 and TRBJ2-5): DTGVSQNPRHKITKRGQNVTFRCDPISEHNRLYWYRQTLGQGPEFLTYFQNEAQLEKSRLLSDRFSAERPKGSFSTLEIQRTEQGDSAMYLCASSLVVSQETQYFGPGTRLLVL.

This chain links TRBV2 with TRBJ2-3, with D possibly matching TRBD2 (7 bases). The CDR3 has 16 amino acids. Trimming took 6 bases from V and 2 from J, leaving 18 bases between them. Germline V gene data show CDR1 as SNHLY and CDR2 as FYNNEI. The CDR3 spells CASSPLEGGTTDTQYF. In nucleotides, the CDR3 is TGTGCCAGCAGCCCTCTGGAGGGGGGGACCACAGATACGCAGTATTTT.

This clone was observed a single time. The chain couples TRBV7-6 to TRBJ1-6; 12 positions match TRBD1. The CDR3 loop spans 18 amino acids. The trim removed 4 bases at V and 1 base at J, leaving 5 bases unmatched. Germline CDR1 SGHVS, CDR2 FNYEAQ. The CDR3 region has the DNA TGTGCCAGCAGCTCCGGGACAGGGGGCCCATCCTATAATTCACCCCTCCACTTT. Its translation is CASSSGTGGPSYNSPLHF.

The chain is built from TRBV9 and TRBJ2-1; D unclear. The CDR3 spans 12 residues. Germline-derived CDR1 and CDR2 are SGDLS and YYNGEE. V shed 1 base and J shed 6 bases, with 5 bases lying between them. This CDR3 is CASSVMSNEQFF. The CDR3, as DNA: TGTGCCAGCAGCGTAATGTCCAATGAGCAGTTCTTC.

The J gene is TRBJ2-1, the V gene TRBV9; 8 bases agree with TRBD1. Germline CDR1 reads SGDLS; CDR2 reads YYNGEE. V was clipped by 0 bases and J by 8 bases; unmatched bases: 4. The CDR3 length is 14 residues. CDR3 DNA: TGTGCCAGCAGCGTAGCCCAGGGGGCATATGAGCAGTTCTTC. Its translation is CASSVAQGAYEQFF.

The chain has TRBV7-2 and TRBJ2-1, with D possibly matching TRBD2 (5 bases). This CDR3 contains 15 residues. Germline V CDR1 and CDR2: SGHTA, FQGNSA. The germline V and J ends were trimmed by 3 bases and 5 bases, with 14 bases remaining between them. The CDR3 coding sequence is TGTGCCAGCAGCTTCGGGGAGTGGGGAAACAATGAGCAGTTCTTC. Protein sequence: CASSFGEWGNNEQFF.

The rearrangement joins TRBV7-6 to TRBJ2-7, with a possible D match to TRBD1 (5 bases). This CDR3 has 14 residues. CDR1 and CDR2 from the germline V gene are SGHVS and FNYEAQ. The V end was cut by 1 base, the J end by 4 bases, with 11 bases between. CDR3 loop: CASSLVDSPYEQYF. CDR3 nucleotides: TGTGCCAGCAGCTTAGTCGACAGTCCTTACGAGCAGTACTTC.

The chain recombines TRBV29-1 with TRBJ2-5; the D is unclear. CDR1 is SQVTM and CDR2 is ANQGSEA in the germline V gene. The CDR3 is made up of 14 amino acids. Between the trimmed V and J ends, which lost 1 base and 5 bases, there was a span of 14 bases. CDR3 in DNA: TGCAGCGTTGAAGGTGTTACAGCCGTGGAGACCCAGTACTTC. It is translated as CSVEGVTAVETQYF.